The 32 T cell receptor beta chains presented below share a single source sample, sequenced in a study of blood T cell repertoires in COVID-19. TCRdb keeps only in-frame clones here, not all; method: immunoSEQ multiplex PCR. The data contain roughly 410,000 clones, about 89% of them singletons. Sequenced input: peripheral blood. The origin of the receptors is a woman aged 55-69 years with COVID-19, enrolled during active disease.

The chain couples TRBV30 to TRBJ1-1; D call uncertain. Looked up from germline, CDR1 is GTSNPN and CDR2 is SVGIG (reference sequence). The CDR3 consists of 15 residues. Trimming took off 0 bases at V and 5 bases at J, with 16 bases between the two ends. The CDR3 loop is CAWSVKGSGSTEAFF. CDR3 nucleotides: TGTGCCTGGAGTGTAAAGGGTTCGGGGAGTACTGAAGCTTTCTTT.

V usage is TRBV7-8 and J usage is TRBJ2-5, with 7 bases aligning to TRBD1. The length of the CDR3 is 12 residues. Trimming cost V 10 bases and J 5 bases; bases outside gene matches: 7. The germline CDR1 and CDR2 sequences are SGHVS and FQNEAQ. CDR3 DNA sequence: TGTGCCACCTCAGGGGGAGCGGAGACCCAGTACTTC. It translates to CATSGGAETQYF.

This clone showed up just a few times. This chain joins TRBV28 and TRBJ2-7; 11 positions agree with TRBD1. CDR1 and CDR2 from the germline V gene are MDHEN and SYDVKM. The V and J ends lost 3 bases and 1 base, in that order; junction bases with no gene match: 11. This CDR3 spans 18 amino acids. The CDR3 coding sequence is TGTGCCAGCAGTTTGGGCCGCGGGACAGGGGGGGGTTCCTACGAGCAGTACTTC. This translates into CASSLGRGTGGGSYEQYF.

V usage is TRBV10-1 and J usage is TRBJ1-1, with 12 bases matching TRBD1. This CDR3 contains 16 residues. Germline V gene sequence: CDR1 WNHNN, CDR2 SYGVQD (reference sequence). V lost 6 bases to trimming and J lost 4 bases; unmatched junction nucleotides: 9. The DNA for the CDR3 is TGCGCCAGCAGCCCCGGGGACAGGGGGCTGGGCACTGAAGCTTTCTTT. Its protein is CASSPGDRGLGTEAFF.

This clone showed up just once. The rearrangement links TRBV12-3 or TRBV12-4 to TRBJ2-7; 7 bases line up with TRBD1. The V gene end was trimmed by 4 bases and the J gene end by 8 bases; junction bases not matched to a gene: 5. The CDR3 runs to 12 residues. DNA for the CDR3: TGTGCCAGCAGTTCCCGACAGGGACAGCAGTACTTC. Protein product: CASSSRQGQQYF.

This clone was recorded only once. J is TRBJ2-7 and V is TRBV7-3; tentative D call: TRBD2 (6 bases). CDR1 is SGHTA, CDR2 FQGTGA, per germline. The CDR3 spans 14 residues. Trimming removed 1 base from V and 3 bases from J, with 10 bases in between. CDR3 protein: CASSLRGEGYEQYF. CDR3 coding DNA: TGTGCCAGCAGCTTAAGGGGGGAAGGCTACGAGCAGTACTTC.

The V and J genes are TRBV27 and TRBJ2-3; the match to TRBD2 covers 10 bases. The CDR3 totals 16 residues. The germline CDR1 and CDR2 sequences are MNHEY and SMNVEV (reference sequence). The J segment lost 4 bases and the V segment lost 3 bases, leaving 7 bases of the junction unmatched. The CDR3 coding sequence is TGTGCCAGCAGTTTGGCTACTAGCGGGGAGCCAGATACGCAGTATTTT. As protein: CASSLATSGEPDTQYF.

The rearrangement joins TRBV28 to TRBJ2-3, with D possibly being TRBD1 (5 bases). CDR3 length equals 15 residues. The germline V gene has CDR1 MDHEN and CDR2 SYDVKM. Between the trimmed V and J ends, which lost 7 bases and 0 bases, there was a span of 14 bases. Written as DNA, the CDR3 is TGTGCCAGCACCCTGCCGGACACTAGCACAGATACGCAGTATTTT. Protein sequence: CASTLPDTSTDTQYF.

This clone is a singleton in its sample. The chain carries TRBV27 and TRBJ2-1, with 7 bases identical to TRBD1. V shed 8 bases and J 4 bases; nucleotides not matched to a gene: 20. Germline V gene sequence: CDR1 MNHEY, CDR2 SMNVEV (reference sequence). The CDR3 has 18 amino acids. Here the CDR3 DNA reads TGTGCCAGCTATCAACCGGGACAGACGGGCAGGGGTTACAATGAGCAGTTCTTC. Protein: CASYQPGQTGRGYNEQFF.

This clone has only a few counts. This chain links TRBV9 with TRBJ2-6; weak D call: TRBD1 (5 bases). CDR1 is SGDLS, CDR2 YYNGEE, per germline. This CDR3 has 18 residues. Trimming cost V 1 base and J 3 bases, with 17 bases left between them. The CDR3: CASSVKGSGSGGANVLTF. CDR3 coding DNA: TGTGCCAGCAGCGTAAAGGGCTCAGGGTCAGGTGGGGCCAACGTCCTGACTTTC.

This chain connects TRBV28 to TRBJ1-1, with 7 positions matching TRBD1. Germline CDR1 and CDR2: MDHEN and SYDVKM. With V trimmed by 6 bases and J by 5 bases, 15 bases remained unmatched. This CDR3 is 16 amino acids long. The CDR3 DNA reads TGTGCCAGCAGAGCCGACAAGGGGGCACTCGGAACTGAAGCTTTCTTT. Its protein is CASRADKGALGTEAFF.

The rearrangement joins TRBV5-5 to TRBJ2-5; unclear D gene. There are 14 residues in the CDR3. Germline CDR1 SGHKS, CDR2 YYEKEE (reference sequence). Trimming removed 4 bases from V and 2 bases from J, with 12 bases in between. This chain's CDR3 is CASSPQTRQETQYF. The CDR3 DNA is TGTGCCAGCAGCCCACAGACCCGACAAGAGACCCAGTACTTC.

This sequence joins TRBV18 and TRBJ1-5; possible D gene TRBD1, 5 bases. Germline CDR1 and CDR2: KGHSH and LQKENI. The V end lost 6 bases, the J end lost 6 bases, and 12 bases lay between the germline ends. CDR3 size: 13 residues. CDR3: CASSQVQVQPQHF. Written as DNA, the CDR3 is TGTGCCAGCTCTCAAGTACAGGTTCAGCCCCAGCATTTT.

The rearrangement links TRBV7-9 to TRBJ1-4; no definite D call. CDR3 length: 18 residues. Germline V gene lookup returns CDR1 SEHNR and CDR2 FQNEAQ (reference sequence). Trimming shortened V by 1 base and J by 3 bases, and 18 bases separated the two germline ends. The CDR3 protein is CASSLGSTSTWANEKLFF. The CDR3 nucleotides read TGTGCCAGCAGCTTAGGTTCTACTTCGACATGGGCTAATGAAAAACTGTTTTTT.

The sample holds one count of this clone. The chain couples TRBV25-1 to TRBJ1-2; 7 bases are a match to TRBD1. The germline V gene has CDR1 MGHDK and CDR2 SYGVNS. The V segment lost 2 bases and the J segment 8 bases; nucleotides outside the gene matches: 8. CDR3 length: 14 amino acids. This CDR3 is CASSETRQGGGYTF. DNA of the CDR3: TGTGCCAGCAGTGAAACCAGACAGGGTGGGGGCTACACCTTC.

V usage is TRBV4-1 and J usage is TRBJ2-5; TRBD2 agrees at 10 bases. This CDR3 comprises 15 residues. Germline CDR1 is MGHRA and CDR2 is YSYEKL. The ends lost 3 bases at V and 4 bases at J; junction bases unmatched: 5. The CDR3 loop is CASSQMGLALETQYF. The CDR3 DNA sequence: TGCGCCAGCAGCCAGATGGGACTAGCGCTAGAGACCCAGTACTTC.

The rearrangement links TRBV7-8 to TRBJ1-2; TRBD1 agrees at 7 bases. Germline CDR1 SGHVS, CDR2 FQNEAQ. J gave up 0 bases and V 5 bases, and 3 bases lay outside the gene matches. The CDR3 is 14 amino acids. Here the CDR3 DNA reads TGTGCCAGCAGCAGGGACAGTTCTAACTATGGCTACACCTTC. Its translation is CASSRDSSNYGYTF.

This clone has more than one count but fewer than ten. The CDR3 sequence: CATSDLGTGGNQPQHF. The CDR3 region has the DNA TGTGCCACCAGTGATTTGGGGACAGGGGGCAATCAGCCCCAGCATTTT. V and J are TRBV24-1 and TRBJ1-5; 10 nucleotides align to TRBD1. Per germline, CDR1 KGHDR and CDR2 SFDVKD. The CDR3 has 16 amino acids. Trimming cost V 0 bases and J 2 bases; bases outside gene matches: 0.

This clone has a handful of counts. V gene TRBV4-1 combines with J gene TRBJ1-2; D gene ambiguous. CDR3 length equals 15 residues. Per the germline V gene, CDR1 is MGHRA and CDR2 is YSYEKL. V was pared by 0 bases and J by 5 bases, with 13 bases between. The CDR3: CASSQDPTGVYGYTF. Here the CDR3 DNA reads TGCGCCAGCAGCCAAGATCCGACGGGAGTGTATGGCTACACCTTC.

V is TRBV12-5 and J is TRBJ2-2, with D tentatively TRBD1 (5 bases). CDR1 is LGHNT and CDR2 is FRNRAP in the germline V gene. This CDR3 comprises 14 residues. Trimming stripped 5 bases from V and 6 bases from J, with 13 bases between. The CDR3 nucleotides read TGTGCTAGTGGTCCAGGGCCAAATTCCGGGGAGCTGTTTTTT. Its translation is CASGPGPNSGELFF.

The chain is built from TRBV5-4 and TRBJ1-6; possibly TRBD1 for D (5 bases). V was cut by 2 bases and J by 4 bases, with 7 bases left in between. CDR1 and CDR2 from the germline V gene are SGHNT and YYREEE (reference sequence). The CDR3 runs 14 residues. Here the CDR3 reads CASSFQGYNSPLHF. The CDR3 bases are TGTGCCAGCAGCTTCCAGGGTTATAATTCACCCCTCCACTTT.

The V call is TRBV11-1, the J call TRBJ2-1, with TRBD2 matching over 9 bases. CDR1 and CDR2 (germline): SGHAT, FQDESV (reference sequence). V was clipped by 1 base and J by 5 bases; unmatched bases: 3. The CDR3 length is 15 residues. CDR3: CASSLGLAGNNEQFF. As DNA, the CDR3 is TGTGCCAGCAGCTTAGGGCTAGCGGGGAACAATGAGCAGTTCTTC. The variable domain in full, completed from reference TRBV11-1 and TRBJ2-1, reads EAEVAQSPRYKITEKSQAVAFWCDPISGHATLYWYRQILGQGPELLVQFQDESVVDDSQLPKDRFSAERLKGVDSTLKIQPAELGDSAMYLCASSLGLAGNNEQFFGPGTRLTVL.

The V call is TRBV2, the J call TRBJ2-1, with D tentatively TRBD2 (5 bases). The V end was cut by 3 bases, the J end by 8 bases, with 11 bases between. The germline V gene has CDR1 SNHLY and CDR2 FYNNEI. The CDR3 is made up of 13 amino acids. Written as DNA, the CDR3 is TGTGCCAGCAGTGAGTTCGCTAGCTATGAGCAGTTCTTC. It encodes CASSEFASYEQFF.

The CDR3 region has the DNA TGTGCCAGCAGTTTATGGGCAGGAGGGAGGTACGAGCAGTACTTC. It codes for CASSLWAGGRYEQYF. This chain links TRBV28 with TRBJ2-7; perhaps TRBD2 as D (6 bases). V lost 0 bases, J lost 4 bases, and 13 bases lay in between. The CDR3 contains 15 residues. Germline V gene sequence: CDR1 MDHEN, CDR2 SYDVKM.

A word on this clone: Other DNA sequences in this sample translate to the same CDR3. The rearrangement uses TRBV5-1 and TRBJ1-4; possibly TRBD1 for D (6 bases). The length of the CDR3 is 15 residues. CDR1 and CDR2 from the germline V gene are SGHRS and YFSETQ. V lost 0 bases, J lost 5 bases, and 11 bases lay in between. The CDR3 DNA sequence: TGCGCCAGCAGCTTGGTAGGGCAGGGGAATGAAAAACTGTTTTTT. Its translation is CASSLVGQGNEKLFF.

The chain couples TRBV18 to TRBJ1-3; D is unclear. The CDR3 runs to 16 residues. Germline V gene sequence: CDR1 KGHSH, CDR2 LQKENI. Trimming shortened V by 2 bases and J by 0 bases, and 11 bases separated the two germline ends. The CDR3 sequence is CASSPGLLSSGNTIYF. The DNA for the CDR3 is TGTGCCAGCTCACCAGGACTACTGAGCTCTGGAAACACCATATATTTT.

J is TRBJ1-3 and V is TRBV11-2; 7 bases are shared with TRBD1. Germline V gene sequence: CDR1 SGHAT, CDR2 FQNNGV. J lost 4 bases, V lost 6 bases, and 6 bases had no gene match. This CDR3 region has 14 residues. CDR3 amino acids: CASRLMGQGNTIYF. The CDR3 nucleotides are TGTGCCAGCAGATTAATGGGACAGGGAAACACCATATATTTT.

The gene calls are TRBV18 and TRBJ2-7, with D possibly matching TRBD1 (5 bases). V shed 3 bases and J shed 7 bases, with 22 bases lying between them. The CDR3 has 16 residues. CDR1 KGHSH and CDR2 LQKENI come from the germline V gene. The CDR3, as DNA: TGTGCCAGCTCACCGAGTTGGGCAGGGCGATCCTCTGAGCAGTACTTC. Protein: CASSPSWAGRSSEQYF. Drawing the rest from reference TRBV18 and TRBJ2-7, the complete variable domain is NAGVMQNPRHLVRRRGQEARLRCSPMKGHSHVYWYRQLPEEGLKFMVYLQKENIIDESGMPKERFSAEFPKEGPSILRIQQVVRGDSAAYFCASSPSWAGRSSEQYFGPGTRLTVT.

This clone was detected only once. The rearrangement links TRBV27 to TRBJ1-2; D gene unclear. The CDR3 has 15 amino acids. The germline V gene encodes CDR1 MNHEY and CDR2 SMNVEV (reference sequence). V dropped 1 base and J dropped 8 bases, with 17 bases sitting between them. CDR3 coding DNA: TGTGCCAGCAGTTTATGGGGAGAGGGCCTCAAGGGCTACACCTTC. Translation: CASSLWGEGLKGYTF.

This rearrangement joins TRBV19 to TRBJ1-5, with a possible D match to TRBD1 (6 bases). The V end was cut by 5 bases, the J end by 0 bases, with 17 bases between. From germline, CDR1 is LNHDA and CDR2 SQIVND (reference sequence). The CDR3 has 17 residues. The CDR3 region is CASSPIDRPNSNQPQHF. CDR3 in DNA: TGTGCCAGTAGTCCAATCGACAGGCCGAATAGCAATCAGCCCCAGCATTTT.

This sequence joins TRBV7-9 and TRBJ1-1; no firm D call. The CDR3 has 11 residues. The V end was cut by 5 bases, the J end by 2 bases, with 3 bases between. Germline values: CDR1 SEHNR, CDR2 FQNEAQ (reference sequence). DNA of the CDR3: TGTGCCAGCAGCCTTAACACTGAAGCTTTCTTT. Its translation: CASSLNTEAFF.

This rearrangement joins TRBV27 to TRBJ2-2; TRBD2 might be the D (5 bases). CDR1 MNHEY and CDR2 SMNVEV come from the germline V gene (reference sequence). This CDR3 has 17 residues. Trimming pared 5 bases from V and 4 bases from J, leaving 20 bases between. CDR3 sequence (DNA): TGTGCCAGCAGTCCGACCGGGATCACGAAGGTCACCGGGGAGCTGTTTTTT. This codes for CASSPTGITKVTGELFF.